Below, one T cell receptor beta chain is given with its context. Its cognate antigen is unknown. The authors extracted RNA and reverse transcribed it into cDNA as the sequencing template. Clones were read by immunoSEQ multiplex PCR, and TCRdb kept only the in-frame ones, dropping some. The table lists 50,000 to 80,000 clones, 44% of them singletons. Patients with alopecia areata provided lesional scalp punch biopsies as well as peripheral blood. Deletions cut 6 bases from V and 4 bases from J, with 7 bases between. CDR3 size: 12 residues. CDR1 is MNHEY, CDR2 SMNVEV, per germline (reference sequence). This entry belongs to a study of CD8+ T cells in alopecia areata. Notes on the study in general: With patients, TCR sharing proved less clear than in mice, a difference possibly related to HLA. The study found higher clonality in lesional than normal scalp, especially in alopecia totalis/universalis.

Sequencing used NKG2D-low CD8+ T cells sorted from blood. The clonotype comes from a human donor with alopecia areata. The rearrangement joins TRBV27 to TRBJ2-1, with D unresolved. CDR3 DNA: TGTGCCAGCAGCCCTAATTACAATGAGCAGTTCTTC. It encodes CASSPNYNEQFF.